This T cell receptor (beta chain) was captured by sequencing in a study of control samples from healthy donors and cancer patients. TCRdb's copy holds only in-frame clones and misses some; the assay was immunoSEQ multiplex PCR. This table holds about 120,000 clones, around 89% found once. This CDR3 contains 13 residues. Trimming removed 7 bases at V and 5 bases at J, with 15 bases between. The V gene's germline CDR1 is ENHRY and CDR2 SYGVKD. The chain uses TRBV10-3 and TRBJ2-7; a weak D match, TRBD1 (5 bases). The clonotype originates from a woman aged 45-65 years with colorectal cancer. The sample was PBMCs. Written as DNA, the CDR3 is TGTGCCATCACCAGAACCGACAGCCACGAGCAGTACTTC. This translates into CAITRTDSHEQYF.